This TCR beta chain was identified in a study of T cell repertoires in cytomegalovirus infection. Study-wide points: Cumulative frequency (of public TCR beta family members) identified carriers of CMV plus the relevant HLA.

TCRdb processed the reads anew with MiXCR; each CDR3 protein has one entry. Seen here are roughly 300,000 distinct CDR3 sequences, roughly 9.5% observed once, and the top ten hold about 4.5%. Remarks on this clonotype: Its antigen is unidentified.

The clonotype was recovered from a human donor in good health (CMV status not recorded). Some clones in this sample may be carry-over from other donors' samples. Material for sequencing was PBMCs.

The CDR3 DNA reads TGTGCCAGCAGTTCCAGGGGTTTGATTGAAAAACTGTTTTTT. It encodes CASSSRGLIEKLFF. V and J are TRBV27 and TRBJ1-4; perhaps TRBD1 as D (6 bases). CDR1 and CDR2 from the germline V gene are MNHEY and SMNVEV (reference sequence). The CDR3 runs to 14 residues. With 4 bases removed from V and 7 bases from J, the gap between germline ends came to 13 bases.